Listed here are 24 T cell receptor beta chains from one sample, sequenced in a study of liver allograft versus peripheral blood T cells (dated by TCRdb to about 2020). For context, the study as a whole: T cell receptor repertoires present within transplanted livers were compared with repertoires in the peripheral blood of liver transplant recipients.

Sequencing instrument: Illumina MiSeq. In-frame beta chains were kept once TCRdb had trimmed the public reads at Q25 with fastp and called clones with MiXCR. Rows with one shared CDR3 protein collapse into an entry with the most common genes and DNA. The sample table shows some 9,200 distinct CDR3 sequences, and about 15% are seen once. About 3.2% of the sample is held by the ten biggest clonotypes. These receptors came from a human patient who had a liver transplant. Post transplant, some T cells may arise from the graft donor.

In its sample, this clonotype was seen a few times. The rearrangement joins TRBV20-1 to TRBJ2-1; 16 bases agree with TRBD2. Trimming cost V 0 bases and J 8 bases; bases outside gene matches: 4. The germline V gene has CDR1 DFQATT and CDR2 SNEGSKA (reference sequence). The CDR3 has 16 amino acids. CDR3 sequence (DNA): TGCAGTGCTAGAGATCCCGGGACTAGCGGGAGGGATGAGCAGTTCTTC. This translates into CSARDPGTSGRDEQFF.

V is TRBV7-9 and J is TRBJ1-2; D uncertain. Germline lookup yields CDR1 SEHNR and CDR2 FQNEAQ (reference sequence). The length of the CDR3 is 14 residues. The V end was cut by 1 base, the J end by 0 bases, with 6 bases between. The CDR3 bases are TGTGCCAGCAGCTTAGAGGTGTCTAACTATGGCTACACCTTC. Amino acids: CASSLEVSNYGYTF.

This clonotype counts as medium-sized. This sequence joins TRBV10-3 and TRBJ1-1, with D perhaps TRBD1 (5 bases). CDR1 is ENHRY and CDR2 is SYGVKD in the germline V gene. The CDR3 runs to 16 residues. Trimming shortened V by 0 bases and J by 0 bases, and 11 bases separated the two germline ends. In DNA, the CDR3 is TGTGCCATCAGTGAGTCAGCACGGGGCATGAACACTGAAGCTTTCTTT. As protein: CAISESARGMNTEAFF.

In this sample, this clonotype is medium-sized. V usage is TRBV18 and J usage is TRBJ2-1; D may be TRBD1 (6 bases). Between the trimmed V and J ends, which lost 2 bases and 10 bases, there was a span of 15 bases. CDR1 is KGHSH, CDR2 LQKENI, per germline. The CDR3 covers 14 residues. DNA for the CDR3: TGTGCCAGCTCACCAACTTCGTCGGACAGCGAGCAGTTCTTC. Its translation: CASSPTSSDSEQFF.

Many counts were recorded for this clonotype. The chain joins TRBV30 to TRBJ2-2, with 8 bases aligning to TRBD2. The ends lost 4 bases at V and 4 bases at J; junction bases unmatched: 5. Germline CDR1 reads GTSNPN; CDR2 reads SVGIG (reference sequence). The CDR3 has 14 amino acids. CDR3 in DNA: TGTGCCTGGACCAGACTAGCGACCACCGGGGAGCTGTTTTTT. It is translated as CAWTRLATTGELFF.

CDR3 region: CASSPGITQETQYF. The CDR3 coding sequence is TGTGCCAGCAGCCCGGGGATAACCCAAGAGACCCAGTACTTC. The chain is built from TRBV3-1 and TRBJ2-5; the D gene is possibly TRBD2 (5 bases). The CDR3 runs 14 residues. Deletions cut 4 bases from V and 1 base from J, with 10 bases between. Germline loops: CDR1 LGHDT, CDR2 YNNKEL (reference sequence).

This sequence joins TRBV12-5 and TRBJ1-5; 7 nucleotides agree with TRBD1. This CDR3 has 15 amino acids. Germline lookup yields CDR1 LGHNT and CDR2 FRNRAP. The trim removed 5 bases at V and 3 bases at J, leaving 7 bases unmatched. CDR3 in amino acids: CASGTGTAYNQPQHF. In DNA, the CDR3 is TGTGCTAGTGGTACCGGGACAGCGTACAATCAGCCCCAGCATTTT.

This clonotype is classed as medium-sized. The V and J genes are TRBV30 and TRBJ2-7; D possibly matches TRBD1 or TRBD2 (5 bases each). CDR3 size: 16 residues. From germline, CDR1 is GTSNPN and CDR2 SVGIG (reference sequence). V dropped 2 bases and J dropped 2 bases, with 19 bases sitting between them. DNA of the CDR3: TGTGCCTGGAGTCCACCGCTAGGGACCCAAGCCTACGAGCAGTACTTC. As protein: CAWSPPLGTQAYEQYF.

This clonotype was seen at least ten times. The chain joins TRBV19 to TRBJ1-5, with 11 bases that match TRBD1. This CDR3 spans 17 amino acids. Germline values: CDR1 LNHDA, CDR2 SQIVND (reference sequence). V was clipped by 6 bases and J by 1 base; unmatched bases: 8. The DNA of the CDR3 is TGTGCCAGTAGAAAGGACAGGGGGCCCGGCAGCAATCAGCCCCAGCATTTT. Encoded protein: CASRKDRGPGSNQPQHF.

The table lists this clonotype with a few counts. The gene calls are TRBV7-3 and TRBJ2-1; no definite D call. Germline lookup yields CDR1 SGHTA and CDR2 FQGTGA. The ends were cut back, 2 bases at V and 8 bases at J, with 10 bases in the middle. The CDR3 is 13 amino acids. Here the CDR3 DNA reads TGTGCCAGCAGCTTAGGGGTCCGGGATGAGCAGTTCTTC. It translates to CASSLGVRDEQFF. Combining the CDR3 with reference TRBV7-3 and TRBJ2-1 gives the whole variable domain GAGVSQTPSNKVTEKGKYVELRCDPISGHTALYWYRQSLGQGPEFLIYFQGTGAADDSGLPNDRFFAVRPEGSVSTLKIQRTERGDSAVYLCASSLGVRDEQFFGPGTRLTVL.

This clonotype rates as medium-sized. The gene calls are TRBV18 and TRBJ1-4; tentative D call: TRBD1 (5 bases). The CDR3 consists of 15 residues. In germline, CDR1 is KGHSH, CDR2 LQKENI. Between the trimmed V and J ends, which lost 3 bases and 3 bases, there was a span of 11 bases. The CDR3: CASSPPGGANEKLFF. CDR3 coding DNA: TGTGCCAGCTCACCCCCGGGGGGGGCTAATGAAAAACTGTTTTTT.

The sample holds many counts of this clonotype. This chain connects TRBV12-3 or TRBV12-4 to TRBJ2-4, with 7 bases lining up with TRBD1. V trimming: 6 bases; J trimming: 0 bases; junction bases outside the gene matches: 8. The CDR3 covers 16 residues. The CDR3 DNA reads TGTGCCAGCAGCCCGACAGGGAATCTAGCCAAAAACATTCAGTACTTC. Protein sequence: CASSPTGNLAKNIQYF.

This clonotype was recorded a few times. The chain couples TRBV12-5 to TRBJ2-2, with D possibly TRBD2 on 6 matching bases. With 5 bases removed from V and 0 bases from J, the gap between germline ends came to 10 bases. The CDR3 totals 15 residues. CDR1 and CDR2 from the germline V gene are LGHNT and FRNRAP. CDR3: CASGPGTSNTGELFF. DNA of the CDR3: TGTGCTAGTGGTCCCGGGACTTCGAACACCGGGGAGCTGTTTTTT.

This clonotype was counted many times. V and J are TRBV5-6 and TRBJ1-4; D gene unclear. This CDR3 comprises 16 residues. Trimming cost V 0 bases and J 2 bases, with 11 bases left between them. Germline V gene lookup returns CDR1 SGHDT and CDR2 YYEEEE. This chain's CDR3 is CASSLVYGSTNEKLFF. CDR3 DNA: TGTGCCAGCAGCTTGGTATATGGCAGCACTAATGAAAAACTGTTTTTT.

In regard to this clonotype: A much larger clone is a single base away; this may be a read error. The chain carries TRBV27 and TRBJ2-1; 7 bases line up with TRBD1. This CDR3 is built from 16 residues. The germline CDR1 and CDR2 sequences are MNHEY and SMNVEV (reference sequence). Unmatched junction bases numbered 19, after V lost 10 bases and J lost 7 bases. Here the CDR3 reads CANIPRRDSSENEQFF. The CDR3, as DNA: TGTGCCAACATTCCCCGCCGGGACAGTTCCGAGAATGAGCAGTTCTTC.

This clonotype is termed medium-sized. CDR3 nucleotides: TGTGCCAGCTTGATGGACAGAAACACCGGGGAGCTGTTTTTT. Encoded protein: CASLMDRNTGELFF. The chain recombines TRBV28 with TRBJ2-2, with D maybe TRBD1 (6 bases). Germline V gene sequence: CDR1 MDHEN, CDR2 SYDVKM. The CDR3 length is 14 residues. Trimming shortened V by 8 bases and J by 2 bases, and 12 bases separated the two germline ends.

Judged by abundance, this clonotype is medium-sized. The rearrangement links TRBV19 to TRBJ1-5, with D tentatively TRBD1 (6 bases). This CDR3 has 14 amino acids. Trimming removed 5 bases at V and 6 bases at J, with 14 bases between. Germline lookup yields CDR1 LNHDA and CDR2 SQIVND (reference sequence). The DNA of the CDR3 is TGTGCCAGTAGTCGCATAGGGGGGATTCAGCCCCAGCATTTT. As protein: CASSRIGGIQPQHF.

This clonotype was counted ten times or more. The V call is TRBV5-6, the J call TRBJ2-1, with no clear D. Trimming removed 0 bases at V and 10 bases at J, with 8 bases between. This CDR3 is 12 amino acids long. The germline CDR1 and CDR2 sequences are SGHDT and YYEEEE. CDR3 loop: CASSLGFGEQFF. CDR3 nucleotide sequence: TGTGCCAGCAGCTTGGGGTTTGGGGAGCAGTTCTTC.

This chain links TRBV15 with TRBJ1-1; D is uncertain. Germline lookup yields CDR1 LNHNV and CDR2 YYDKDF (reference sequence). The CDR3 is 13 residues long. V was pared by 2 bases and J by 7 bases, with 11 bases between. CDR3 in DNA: TGTGCCACCAGCAGACCCGACAATCTTGAAGCTTTCTTT. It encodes CATSRPDNLEAFF.

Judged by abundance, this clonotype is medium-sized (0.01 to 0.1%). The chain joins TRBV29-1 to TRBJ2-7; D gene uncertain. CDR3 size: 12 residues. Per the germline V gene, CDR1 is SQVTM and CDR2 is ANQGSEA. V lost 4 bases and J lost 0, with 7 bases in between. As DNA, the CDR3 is TGCAGCGTTGGAAGTACCTCCTACGAGCAGTACTTC. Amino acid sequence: CSVGSTSYEQYF.

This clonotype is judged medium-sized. Here the CDR3 DNA reads TGTGCCACTAGGGACGGGAATTCACCCCTCCACTTT. Protein: CATRDGNSPLHF. V usage is TRBV19 and J usage is TRBJ1-6; D might be TRBD1 (5 bases). This CDR3 has 12 amino acids. CDR1 is LNHDA and CDR2 is SQIVND in the germline V gene (reference sequence). Trimming removed 10 bases from V and 7 bases from J, with 11 bases in between.

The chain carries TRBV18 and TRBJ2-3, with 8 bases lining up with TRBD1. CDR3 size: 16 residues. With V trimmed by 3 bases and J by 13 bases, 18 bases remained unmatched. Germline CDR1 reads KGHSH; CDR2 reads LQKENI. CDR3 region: CASSPPRGRGQDWKYF. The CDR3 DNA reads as TGTGCCAGCTCACCCCCCCGGGGCAGGGGGCAAGATTGGAAGTATTTT.

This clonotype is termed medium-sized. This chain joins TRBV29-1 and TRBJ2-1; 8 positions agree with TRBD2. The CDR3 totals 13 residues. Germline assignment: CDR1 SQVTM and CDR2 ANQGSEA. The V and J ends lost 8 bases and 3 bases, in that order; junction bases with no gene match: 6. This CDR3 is CSHTAGDYNEQFF. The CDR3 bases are TGCAGCCACACAGCGGGGGACTACAATGAGCAGTTCTTC.

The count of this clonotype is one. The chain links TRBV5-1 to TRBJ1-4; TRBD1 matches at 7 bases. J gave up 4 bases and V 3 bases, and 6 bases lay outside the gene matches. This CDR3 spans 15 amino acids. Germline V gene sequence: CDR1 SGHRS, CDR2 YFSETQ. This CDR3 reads CASSSRQGNNEKLFF. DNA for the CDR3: TGCGCCAGCAGCTCACGACAGGGTAATAATGAAAAACTGTTTTTT. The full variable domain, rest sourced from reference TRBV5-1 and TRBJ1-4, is KAGVTQTPRYLIKTRGQQVTLSCSPISGHRSVSWYQQTPGQGLQFLFEYFSETQRNKGNFPGRFSGRQFSNSRSEMNVSTLELGDSALYLCASSSRQGNNEKLFFGSGTQLSVL.